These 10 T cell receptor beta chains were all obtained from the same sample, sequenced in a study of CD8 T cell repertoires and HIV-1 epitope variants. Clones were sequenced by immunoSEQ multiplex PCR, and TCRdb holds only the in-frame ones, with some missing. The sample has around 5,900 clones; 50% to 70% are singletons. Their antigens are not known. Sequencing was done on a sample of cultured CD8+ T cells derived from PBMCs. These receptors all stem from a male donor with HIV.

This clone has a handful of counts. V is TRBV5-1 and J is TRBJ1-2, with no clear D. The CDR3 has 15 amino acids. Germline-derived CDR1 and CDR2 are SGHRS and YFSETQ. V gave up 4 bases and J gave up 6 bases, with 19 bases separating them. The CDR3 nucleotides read TGCGCCAGCAGCATGAAGGGCCCATCGAGCAATGGCTACACCTTC. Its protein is CASSMKGPSSNGYTF.

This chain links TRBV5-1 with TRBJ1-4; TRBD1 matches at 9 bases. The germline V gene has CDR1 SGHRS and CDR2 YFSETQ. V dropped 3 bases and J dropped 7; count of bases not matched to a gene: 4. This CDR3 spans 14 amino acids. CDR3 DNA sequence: TGCGCCAGCAGCTCCGGGACAGGGCCTGAAAAACTGTTTTTT. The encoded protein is CASSSGTGPEKLFF.

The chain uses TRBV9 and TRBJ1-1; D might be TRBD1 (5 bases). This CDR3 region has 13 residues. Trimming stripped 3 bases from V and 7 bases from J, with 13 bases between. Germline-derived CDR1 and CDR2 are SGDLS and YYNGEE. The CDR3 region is CASSDGGGVEAFF. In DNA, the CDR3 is TGTGCCAGCAGCGATGGGGGAGGCGTTGAAGCTTTCTTT.

The CDR3 coding sequence is TGCAGCGTTGAACCCCCAGGGGGCAAAAACATTCAGTACTTC. It codes for CSVEPPGGKNIQYF. The chain carries TRBV29-1 and TRBJ2-4; 7 nucleotides agree with TRBD1. The ends lost 2 bases at V and 3 bases at J; junction bases unmatched: 4. Looked up from germline, CDR1 is SQVTM and CDR2 is ANQGSEA. The CDR3 has 14 amino acids.

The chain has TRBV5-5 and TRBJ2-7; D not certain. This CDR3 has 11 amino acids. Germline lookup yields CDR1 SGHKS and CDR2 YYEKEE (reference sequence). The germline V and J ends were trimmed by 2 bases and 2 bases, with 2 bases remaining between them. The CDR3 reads CASSFAYEQYF. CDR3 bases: TGTGCCAGCAGCTTTGCCTACGAGCAGTACTTC.

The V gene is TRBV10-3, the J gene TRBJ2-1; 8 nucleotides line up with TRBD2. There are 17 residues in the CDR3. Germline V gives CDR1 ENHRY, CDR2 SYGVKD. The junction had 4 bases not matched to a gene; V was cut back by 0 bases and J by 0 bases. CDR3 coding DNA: TGTGCCATCAGTGAGTCGACGGCGGGGGGCTCCTACAATGAGCAGTTCTTC. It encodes CAISESTAGGSYNEQFF.

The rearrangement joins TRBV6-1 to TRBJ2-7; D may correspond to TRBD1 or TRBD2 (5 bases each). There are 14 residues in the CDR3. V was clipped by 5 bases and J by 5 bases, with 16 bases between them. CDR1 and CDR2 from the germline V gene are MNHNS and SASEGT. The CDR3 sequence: CASSPGPTGNEQYF. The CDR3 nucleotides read TGTGCCAGCAGTCCGGGACCCACCGGGAACGAGCAGTACTTC.

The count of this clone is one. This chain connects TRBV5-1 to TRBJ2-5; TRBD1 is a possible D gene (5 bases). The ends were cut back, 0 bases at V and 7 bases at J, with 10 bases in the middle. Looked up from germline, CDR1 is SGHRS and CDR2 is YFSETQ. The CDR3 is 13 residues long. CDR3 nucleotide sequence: TGCGCCAGCAGCTTGGAGGGGCAGGGGACCCAGTACTTC. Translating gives CASSLEGQGTQYF.

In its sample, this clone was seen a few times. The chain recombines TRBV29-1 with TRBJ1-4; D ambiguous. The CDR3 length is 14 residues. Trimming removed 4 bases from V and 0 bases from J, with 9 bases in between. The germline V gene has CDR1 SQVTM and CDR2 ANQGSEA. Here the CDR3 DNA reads TGCAGCGTTGGTGTGAGTGCAACTAATGAAAAACTGTTTTTT. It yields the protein CSVGVSATNEKLFF.

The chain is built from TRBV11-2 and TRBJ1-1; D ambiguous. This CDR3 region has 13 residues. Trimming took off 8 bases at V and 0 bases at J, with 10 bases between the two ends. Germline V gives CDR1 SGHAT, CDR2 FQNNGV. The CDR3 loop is CASQEALNTEAFF. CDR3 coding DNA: TGTGCCAGCCAGGAGGCCCTGAACACTGAAGCTTTCTTT.